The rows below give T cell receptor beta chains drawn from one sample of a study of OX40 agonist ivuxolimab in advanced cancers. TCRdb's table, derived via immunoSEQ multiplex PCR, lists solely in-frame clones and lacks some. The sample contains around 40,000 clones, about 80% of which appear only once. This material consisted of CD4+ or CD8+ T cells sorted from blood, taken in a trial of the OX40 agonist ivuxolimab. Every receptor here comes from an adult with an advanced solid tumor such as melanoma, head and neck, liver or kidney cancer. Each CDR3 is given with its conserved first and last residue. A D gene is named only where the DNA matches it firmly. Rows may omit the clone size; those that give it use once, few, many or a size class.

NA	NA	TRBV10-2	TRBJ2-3	CASSVVGAGADTQYF	TGCGCCAGCAGTGTCGTCGGAGCGGGCGCAGATACGCAGTATTTT
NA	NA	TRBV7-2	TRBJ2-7	CASSTESSYEQYF	TGTGCCAGCAGCACGGAGAGCTCCTACGAGCAGTACTTC
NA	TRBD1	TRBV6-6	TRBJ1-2	CASSFRGQGWDGYTF	TGTGCCAGCAGTTTTCGAGGACAGGGATGGGATGGCTACACCTTC
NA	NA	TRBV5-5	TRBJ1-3	CASSFDLYSGNTIYF	TGTGCCAGCAGCTTCGACTTATACTCTGGAAACACCATATATTTT
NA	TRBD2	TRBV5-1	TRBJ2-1	CASSLVAGEFNEQFF	TGCGCCAGCAGCTTGGTTGCGGGAGAGTTTAATGAGCAGTTCTTC
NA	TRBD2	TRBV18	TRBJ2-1	CASSPASGGGSSYNEQFF	TGTGCCAGCTCACCTGCTAGCGGGGGGGGGAGCTCCTACAATGAGCAGTTCTTC
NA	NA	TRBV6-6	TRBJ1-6	CASRGQGRPSPLHF	TGTGCCAGCAGGGGACAAGGGCGTCCTTCACCCCTCCACTTT
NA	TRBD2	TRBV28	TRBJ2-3	CASSGTSGTDTQYF	TGTGCCAGCAGTGGGACTAGCGGTACAGATACGCAGTATTTT
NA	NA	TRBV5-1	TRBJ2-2	CASSLNRPSRTTGELFF	TGCGCCAGCAGCTTGAACAGACCTAGTAGAACCACCGGGGAGCTGTTTTTT
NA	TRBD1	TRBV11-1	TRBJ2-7	CASSFDSARTGAAYEQYF	TGTGCCAGCAGCTTTGACTCGGCACGGACAGGAGCGGCCTACGAGCAGTACTTC
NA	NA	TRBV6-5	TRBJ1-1	CASSKTAGTEAFF	TGTGCCAGCAGTAAAACGGCCGGAACTGAAGCTTTCTTT
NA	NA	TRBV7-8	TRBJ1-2	CASSLTLKGGYTF	TGTGCCAGCAGCCTGACCTTAAAGGGGGGCTACACCTTC
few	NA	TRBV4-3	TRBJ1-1	CASSYDPSTSTEAFF	TGCGCCAGCAGTTACGACCCCTCAACTAGCACTGAAGCTTTCTTT
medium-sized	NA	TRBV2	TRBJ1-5	CASSADSPNQPQHF	TGTGCCAGCAGTGCGGACTCGCCTAATCAGCCCCAGCATTTT
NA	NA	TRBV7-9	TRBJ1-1	CASSPGANTEAFF	TGTGCCAGCAGTCCTGGGGCGAACACTGAAGCTTTCTTT
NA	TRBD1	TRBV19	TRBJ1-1	CASSDRATTEAFF	TGTGCCAGTAGTGACAGGGCGACCACTGAAGCTTTCTTT
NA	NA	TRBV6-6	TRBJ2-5	CASSYGRRQETQYF	TGTGCCAGCAGTTACGGGCGTCGTCAAGAGACCCAGTACTTC
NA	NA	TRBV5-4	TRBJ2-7	CASSRNSEQYF	TGTGCCAGCAGCCGAAACAGCGAGCAGTACTTC
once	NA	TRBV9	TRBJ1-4	CASSVLGTTNEKLFF	TGTGCCAGCAGCGTTCTCGGAACAACTAATGAAAAACTGTTTTTT
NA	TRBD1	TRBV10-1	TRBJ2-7	CASSEAGTGIGEQYF	TGCGCCAGCAGTGAGGCCGGGACAGGGATTGGCGAGCAGTACTTC
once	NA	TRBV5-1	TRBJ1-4	CASSLAGAATNEKLFF	TGCGCCAGCAGCTTGGCAGGGGCGGCGACTAATGAAAAACTGTTTTTT
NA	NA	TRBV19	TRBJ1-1	CATSRRTEAFF	TGTGCCACCTCCCGACGGACTGAAGCTTTCTTT
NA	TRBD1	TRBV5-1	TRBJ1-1	CASRGGAGKRNTEAFF	TGCGCCAGCAGAGGGGGCGCGGGTAAAAGGAACACTGAAGCTTTCTTT
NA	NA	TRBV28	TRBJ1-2	CASGTSYGYTF	TGTGCCAGTGGGACGTCCTATGGCTACACCTTC
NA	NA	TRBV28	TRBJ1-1	CASSSLMGPNTEAFF	TGTGCCAGCAGTTCCCTTATGGGACCAAACACTGAAGCTTTCTTT
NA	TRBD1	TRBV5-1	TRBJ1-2	CASSLTGGRSDYGYTF	TGCGCCAGCAGCTTAACAGGGGGAAGGAGCGACTATGGCTACACCTTC
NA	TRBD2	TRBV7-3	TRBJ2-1	CASSLVPPRAGDYYNEQFF	TGTGCCAGCAGCTTAGTCCCCCCTCGGGCGGGAGACTACTACAATGAGCAGTTCTTC
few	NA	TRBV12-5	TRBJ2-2	CASGLRIASSTGELFF	TGTGCTAGTGGTTTAAGAATAGCGAGCAGCACCGGGGAGCTGTTTTTT
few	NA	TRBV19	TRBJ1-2	CASSRPGNYGYTF	TGTGCCAGTAGTAGGCCGGGAAACTATGGCTACACCTTC
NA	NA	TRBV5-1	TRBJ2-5	CASSLDSNQETQYF	TGCGCCAGCAGCTTGGATAGCAACCAAGAGACCCAGTACTTC
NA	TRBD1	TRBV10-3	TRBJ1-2	CAIRVNDRAGYTF	TGTGCCATCAGGGTTAATGACAGGGCCGGCTACACCTTC
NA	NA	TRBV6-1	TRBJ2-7	CASSEAGYEQYF	TGTGCCAGCAGTGAGGCAGGGTACGAGCAGTACTTC
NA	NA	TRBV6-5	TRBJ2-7	CASSYSPSGTYEQYF	TGTGCCAGCAGTTACTCCCCCAGCGGTACCTACGAGCAGTACTTC
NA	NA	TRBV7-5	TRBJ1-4	CVRSLAGSTVGRSEKLFF	TGTGTCAGAAGCTTAGCGGGATCGACGGTGGGGCGGAGTGAAAAACTGTTTTTT
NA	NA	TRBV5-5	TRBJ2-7	CASSLRTGAGEQYF	TGTGCCAGCAGCTTGAGGACCGGGGCGGGCGAGCAGTACTTC
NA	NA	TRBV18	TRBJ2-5	CASSPGAARETQYF	TGTGCCAGCTCACCAGGGGCAGCCAGAGAGACCCAGTACTTC
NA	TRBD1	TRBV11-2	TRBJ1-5	CASSLSQGTHQPQHF	TGTGCCAGCAGCTTATCACAGGGGACCCATCAGCCCCAGCATTTT